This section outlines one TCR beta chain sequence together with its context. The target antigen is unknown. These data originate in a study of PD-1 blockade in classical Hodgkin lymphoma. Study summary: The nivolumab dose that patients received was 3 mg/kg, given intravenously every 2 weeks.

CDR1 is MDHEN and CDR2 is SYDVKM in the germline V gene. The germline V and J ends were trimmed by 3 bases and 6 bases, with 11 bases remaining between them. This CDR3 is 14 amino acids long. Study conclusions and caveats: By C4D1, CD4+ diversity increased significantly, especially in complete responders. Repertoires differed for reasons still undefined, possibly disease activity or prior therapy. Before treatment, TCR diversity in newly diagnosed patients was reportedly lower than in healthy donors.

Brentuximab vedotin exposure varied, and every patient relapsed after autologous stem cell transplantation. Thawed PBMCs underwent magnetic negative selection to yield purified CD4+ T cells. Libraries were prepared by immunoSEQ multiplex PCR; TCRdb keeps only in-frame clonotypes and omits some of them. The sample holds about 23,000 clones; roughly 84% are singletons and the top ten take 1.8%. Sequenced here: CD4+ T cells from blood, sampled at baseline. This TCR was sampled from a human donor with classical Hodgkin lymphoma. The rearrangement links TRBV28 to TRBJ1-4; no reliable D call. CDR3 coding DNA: TGTGCCAGCAGTTTTAGTGGGGAGGATGAAAAACTGTTTTTT. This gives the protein CASSFSGEDEKLFF.